This is a list of T cell receptor beta chains from one sample in a study of post-analysis software for immune sequencing data. TCRdb redid the calling of the PCR reads with MiXCR, one entry per CDR3 protein. The sample has around 190,000 distinct CDR3 sequences; 29% are singletons. The material sequenced was blood. The source of these receptors is a girl aged 2-17 years with multiple sclerosis. Both conserved end residues are part of each CDR3. The order of the fields is V gene, J gene, clone size, D gene, CDR3 DNA, CDR3 protein. D genes are given only for firm matches. Some rows mark clone size as missing; the rest say once, few, many or name a class of expanded clone.

V: TRBV29-1; J: TRBJ2-1; size: many; D: -; DNA: TGCAGCGTTGAAACGGGCGCGGGGCGGGATGAGCAGTTCTTC; CDR3: CSVETGAGRDEQFF
V: TRBV25-1; J: TRBJ1-1; size: -; D: -; DNA: TGTGCCAGCAGGGACAGAATAAACGCTGAAGCTCTCTTT; CDR3: CASRDRINAEALF
V: TRBV20-1; J: TRBJ1-2; size: many; D: -; DNA: TGCAGTGCCTACAGGGCTTATGGCTATGGCTACACCTTC; CDR3: CSAYRAYGYGYTF
V: TRBV28; J: TRBJ2-7; size: many; D: -; DNA: TGTGCCAGCAGTCTGCCTGACAGCCTTTACGAGCAGTACTTC; CDR3: CASSLPDSLYEQYF
V: TRBV3-1; J: TRBJ1-2; size: few; D: -; DNA: TGTGCCAGCAGGCCTTTGGGCAGGGGATATGGCTACACCTTC; CDR3: CASRPLGRGYGYTF
V: TRBV4-1; J: TRBJ2-7; size: few; D: -; DNA: TGCGCCAGCAGAGGAGGGGGGTACGAGCAGTACTTC; CDR3: CASRGGGYEQYF
V: TRBV20-1; J: TRBJ2-6; size: few; D: TRBD1; DNA: TGCAGTGCTAGAGATCAGGGGGCGGGGGCCAACGTCCTGACTTTC; CDR3: CSARDQGAGANVLTF
V: TRBV11-3; J: TRBJ2-3; size: many; D: -; DNA: TGTGCCAGCAGCTCTTTACCGGGGAATACGCAGTATTTT; CDR3: CASSSLPGNTQYF
V: TRBV12-3/TRBV12-4; J: TRBJ1-1; size: few; D: TRBD1; DNA: TGTGCCAGCAGTTTACGGGACAGGGCCATCCTGAACACTGAAGCTTTCTTT; CDR3: CASSLRDRAILNTEAFF
V: TRBV7-8; J: TRBJ2-3; size: many; D: -; DNA: TGTGCCAGCAGCTTTGACCCGGGACACCGCGGAGATACGCAGTATTTT; CDR3: CASSFDPGHRGDTQYF
V: TRBV5-1; J: TRBJ2-7; size: few; D: -; DNA: TGCGCCAGCAGCTTACGAGGGTTAACCGCCCACGAGCAGTACTTC; CDR3: CASSLRGLTAHEQYF
V: TRBV15; J: TRBJ2-3; size: -; D: -; DNA: TGTGCCACCAGCAGAGCTAGTTTTACAGATACGCAGTATTTT; CDR3: CATSRASFTDTQYF
V: TRBV5-6; J: TRBJ2-7; size: -; D: -; DNA: TGTGCCAGCAGCTTGGAGGTGGACGAGCAGTACTTC; CDR3: CASSLEVDEQYF
V: TRBV28; J: TRBJ2-7; size: -; D: TRBD2; DNA: TGTGCCAGTTTAAGCGGGGTCTACAATGAGCAGTACTTC; CDR3: CASLSGVYNEQYF
V: TRBV11-2; J: TRBJ2-1; size: -; D: -; DNA: TGTGCCAGCAGCTTAGATCTGTCGATGGGGAATGAGCAGTTCTTC; CDR3: CASSLDLSMGNEQFF
V: TRBV6-2/TRBV6-3; J: TRBJ2-5; size: few; D: TRBD2; DNA: TGTGCCAGCAGCCCAGGGACTAGGTGGAGGGAGACCCAGTACTTC; CDR3: CASSPGTRWRETQYF
V: TRBV20-1; J: TRBJ2-3; size: many; D: TRBD1; DNA: TGCAGTGCAAGACCCGACAGGGACCAAGATACGCAGTATTTT; CDR3: CSARPDRDQDTQYF
V: TRBV9; J: TRBJ2-1; size: -; D: -; DNA: TGTGCCAGCAGCGTAACGGAGGGGGGCCCGTTCAATGAGCAGTTCTTC; CDR3: CASSVTEGGPFNEQFF
V: TRBV20-1; J: TRBJ2-7; size: many; D: TRBD1; DNA: TGCAGTGCAGACCAACAGGGGTGGGAGCAGTACTTC; CDR3: CSADQQGWEQYF
V: TRBV15; J: TRBJ2-1; size: -; D: -; DNA: TGTGCCACCAGCAGACAGCTGAATGAGCAGTTCTTC; CDR3: CATSRQLNEQFF
V: TRBV27; J: TRBJ2-5; size: -; D: -; DNA: TGTGCCAGCAGTCCCGGGTCTTTTAACGTTCAGTACTTC; CDR3: CASSPGSFNVQYF
V: TRBV6-2/TRBV6-3; J: TRBJ2-7; size: many; D: -; DNA: TGTGCCAGCAGTGACGGGACTCCTTACGAGCAGTACTTC; CDR3: CASSDGTPYEQYF
V: TRBV6-5; J: TRBJ1-2; size: few; D: TRBD1; DNA: TGTGCCAGCAGTTACCGGGACAGCGCCTATGGCTACACCTTC; CDR3: CASSYRDSAYGYTF
V: TRBV12-3/TRBV12-4; J: TRBJ2-7; size: -; D: TRBD1; DNA: TGTGCCAGCAGTTTAAGGGACAGAAGATCCTACGAGCAGTACTTC; CDR3: CASSLRDRRSYEQYF
V: TRBV5-1; J: TRBJ1-3; size: -; D: -; DNA: TGCGCCAGCAGCACCGGGACGGAGGGAAACACCATATATTTT; CDR3: CASSTGTEGNTIYF
V: TRBV6-5; J: TRBJ1-5; size: -; D: TRBD1; DNA: TGTGCCAGCAACAGGGGGCGAGATCAGCCCCAGCATTTT; CDR3: CASNRGRDQPQHF
V: TRBV18; J: TRBJ2-5; size: many; D: -; DNA: TGTGCCAGCTCACCACAGGGGGAAGAGACCCAGTACTTC; CDR3: CASSPQGEETQYF
V: TRBV27; J: TRBJ2-3; size: -; D: -; DNA: TGTGCCACCCTTGTTCTAAGCACAGATACGCAGTATTTT; CDR3: CATLVLSTDTQYF
V: TRBV25-1; J: TRBJ2-3; size: -; D: -; DNA: TGTGCCAGCAGTGGAGGGTACAGCATAGATACGCAGTATTTT; CDR3: CASSGGYSIDTQYF
V: TRBV5-1; J: TRBJ1-1; size: few; D: -; DNA: TGCGCCAGCAGCCCGTGGACAGCCATGAACACTGAAGCTTTCTTT; CDR3: CASSPWTAMNTEAFF
V: TRBV29-1; J: TRBJ2-4; size: many; D: TRBD1; DNA: TGCAGCGTTGTTGGGACAGGGGGGAACATTCAGTACTTC; CDR3: CSVVGTGGNIQYF
V: TRBV4-1; J: TRBJ2-2; size: -; D: TRBD1; DNA: TGCGCCAGTAAACGGACAGGGTTCGGGGAGCTGTTTTTT; CDR3: CASKRTGFGELFF
V: TRBV12-3/TRBV12-4; J: TRBJ2-7; size: few; D: -; DNA: TGTGCCAGCAGTTTATCGGAGCTACCCTACTCCTACGAGCAGTACTTC; CDR3: CASSLSELPYSYEQYF
V: TRBV30; J: TRBJ2-2; size: -; D: TRBD2; DNA: TGTGCCTGGAGTCTACCGGGGGGGCAAACCGGGGAGCTGTTTTTT; CDR3: CAWSLPGGQTGELFF
V: TRBV29-1; J: TRBJ1-1; size: many; D: -; DNA: TGCAGCGCGTTTCGGGGGGGGCCTGAAGCTTTCTTT; CDR3: CSAFRGGPEAFF
V: TRBV28; J: TRBJ2-7; size: -; D: -; DNA: TGTGCCAGCAGTTTCGGGAGCTTCTACGAGCAGTACTTC; CDR3: CASSFGSFYEQYF
V: TRBV20-1; J: TRBJ2-7; size: many; D: -; DNA: TGCAGTGCTAGTCTCGAGACAGCCACCCACTACGAGCAGTACTTC; CDR3: CSASLETATHYEQYF
V: TRBV28; J: TRBJ2-7; size: many; D: TRBD1; DNA: TGTGCCAGCAGTATAATAGACAGGGGTTACGCCTACGAGCAGTACTTC; CDR3: CASSIIDRGYAYEQYF
V: TRBV9; J: TRBJ1-2; size: -; D: TRBD1; DNA: TGTGCCAGCAGCGTAGGGACAGGGGAGGGCTATGGCTACACCTTC; CDR3: CASSVGTGEGYGYTF
V: TRBV20-1; J: TRBJ1-2; size: -; D: -; DNA: TGCGGTTCGGGGGGGGGCACCTATAACTATGGCTACACCTTC; CDR3: CGSGGGTYNYGYTF
V: TRBV7-8; J: TRBJ2-2; size: -; D: -; DNA: TGTGCCAGCAGGGCCGACGATTTCACCGGGGAGCTGTTTTTT; CDR3: CASRADDFTGELFF
V: TRBV18; J: TRBJ1-1; size: -; D: -; DNA: TGTGCCAGCTCCCCCCAGGGGCAGCTAAACACTGAAGCTTTCTTT; CDR3: CASSPQGQLNTEAFF
V: TRBV20-1; J: TRBJ1-6; size: -; D: -; DNA: TGCAGTGCTAGAGGGGGGACTTCAGATAATTCACCCCGCCACTTT; CDR3: CSARGGTSDNSPRHF
V: TRBV5-1; J: TRBJ1-6; size: -; D: TRBD1; DNA: TGCGCCAGCAGGCCCGCGGGACAGTATAATTCACCCCTCCACTTT; CDR3: CASRPAGQYNSPLHF
V: TRBV20-1; J: TRBJ1-3; size: few; D: -; DNA: TGCAGTGCTAGAGGGGCGGTGAGCTCTGGAAACACCATATATTTT; CDR3: CSARGAVSSGNTIYF